Following are 18 T cell receptor beta chains from one sample sequenced in a study of shared clonotypes between healthy human individuals. The repertoire was sequenced with immunoSEQ multiplex PCR; TCRdb's copy has only in-frame clones and lacks some. The table shows under 2.5 million clones, with about nine tenths occurring only once. Sequencing was done on a sample of naive CD4+ T cells from PBMCs. Subset in this sample: CD45RA+ positively selected. These receptor sequences come from a man aged 18-30 years in good health. Some clones in this sample may be carry-over from other donors' samples.

The rearrangement links TRBV6-1 to TRBJ1-4, with D maybe TRBD1 (6 bases). Trimming took 3 bases from V and 0 from J, leaving 8 bases between them. The germline V gene encodes CDR1 MNHNS and CDR2 SASEGT. The CDR3 runs 15 residues. CDR3 sequence: CASSETGPTNEKLFF. DNA for the CDR3: TGTGCCAGCAGTGAGACAGGACCAACTAATGAAAAACTGTTTTTT.

As concerns this clone: One end of the junction fails to match germline, which may point to a read error. The V and J genes are TRBV6-5 and TRBJ1-1, with no clear D. This CDR3 spans 14 amino acids. Looked up from germline, CDR1 is MNHEY and CDR2 is SVGAGI. The CDR3 loop is CASSFSALNTEALF. The CDR3 coding sequence is TGTGCCAGCAGTTTTTCTGCCTTGAACACTGAAGCTCTCTTT.

V gene TRBV6-1 combines with J gene TRBJ2-2, with 12 bases fitting TRBD2. This CDR3 is 17 amino acids long. The trim removed 5 bases at V and 8 bases at J, leaving 12 bases unmatched. Germline values: CDR1 MNHNS, CDR2 SASEGT. The CDR3 loop reads CASSKGLAGGPSGELFF. Here the CDR3 DNA reads TGTGCCAGCAGTAAAGGCCTAGCGGGAGGGCCATCGGGGGAGCTGTTTTTT.

The chain links TRBV6-5 to TRBJ2-7, with D possibly being TRBD1 (6 bases). This CDR3 comprises 14 residues. The germline CDR1 and CDR2 sequences are MNHEY and SVGAGI. Trimming pared 5 bases from V and 3 bases from J, leaving 14 bases between. CDR3 nucleotides: TGTGCCAGCAGTCTGCAGGGGAAAGGCTACGAGCAGTACTTC. Translation: CASSLQGKGYEQYF.

The count of this clone is one. The chain is built from TRBV6-5 and TRBJ2-2; 7 nucleotides match TRBD1. Germline CDR1 reads MNHEY; CDR2 reads SVGAGI. Unmatched junction bases numbered 2, after V lost 0 bases and J lost 1 base. This CDR3 contains 16 residues. The CDR3 bases are TGTGCCAGCAGTTACTCGAACAGGGGGAACACCGGGGAGCTGTTTTTT. It yields the protein CASSYSNRGNTGELFF.

The rearrangement links TRBV4-1 to TRBJ1-1; 9 bases fit TRBD1. With 2 bases clipped from V and 5 bases from J, the junction kept 6 bases outside the gene matches. The CDR3 sequence is 15 residues long. Per germline, CDR1 MGHRA and CDR2 YSYEKL. The CDR3 DNA follows: TGCGCCAGCAGCCAAACAGGGGGCGTATGGACTGAAGCTTTCTTT. Its translation is CASSQTGGVWTEAFF.

The V and J genes are TRBV15 and TRBJ2-7; D not certain. Per the germline V gene, CDR1 is LNHNV and CDR2 is YYDKDF (reference sequence). The CDR3 is made up of 15 amino acids. V was pared by 3 bases and J by 0 bases, with 12 bases between. CDR3 loop: CATSSPVASSYEQYF. For the CDR3, the DNA is TGTGCCACCAGCAGCCCCGTCGCGAGCTCCTACGAGCAGTACTTC.

On this clone itself: Different DNA sequences within this sample yield the same CDR3. Written as DNA, the CDR3 is TGTGCCAGCAGCTTACTGGGACAGAACACTGAAGCTTTCTTT. As protein: CASSLLGQNTEAFF. The V gene is TRBV7-9, the J gene TRBJ1-1; perhaps TRBD1 as D (6 bases). V was pared by 2 bases and J by 1 base, with 8 bases between. The CDR3 is made up of 14 amino acids. CDR1 SEHNR and CDR2 FQNEAQ come from the germline V gene (reference sequence).

This clone came up once. V and J are TRBV5-6 and TRBJ2-6, with D possibly matching TRBD1 (5 bases). Germline-derived CDR1 and CDR2 are SGHDT and YYEEEE. The V gene lost 3 bases and the J gene lost 1 base, with 8 bases spanning the gap. The CDR3 is 15 amino acids. This CDR3 is CASSSGPSGANVLTF. CDR3 DNA: TGTGCCAGCAGCTCAGGGCCGTCTGGGGCCAACGTCCTGACTTTC.

The rearrangement uses TRBV6-5 and TRBJ1-2; D call uncertain. This CDR3 is built from 13 residues. Germline V gene sequence: CDR1 MNHEY, CDR2 SVGAGI. The V and J ends lost 4 bases and 6 bases respectively, with 12 bases between them. The CDR3 reads CASSSGRFDGYTF. The CDR3 DNA reads as TGTGCCAGCAGTTCCGGTCGGTTTGATGGCTACACCTTC.

This chain connects TRBV9 to TRBJ2-1; D may correspond to TRBD1 or TRBD2 (5 bases each). CDR1 is SGDLS and CDR2 is YYNGEE in the germline V gene. Trimming stripped 2 bases from V and 10 bases from J, with 13 bases between. This CDR3 has 13 residues. CDR3 DNA sequence: TGTGCCAGCAGCGTTACGCCCGGGACGGAGCAGTTCTTC. Its translation: CASSVTPGTEQFF.

The chain employs TRBV7-8 and TRBJ2-7; TRBD2 aligns across 9 bases. V trimming: 8 bases; J trimming: 7 bases; junction bases outside the gene matches: 9. Germline V gene sequence: CDR1 SGHVS, CDR2 FQNEAQ. The CDR3 is 13 amino acids. The CDR3 region has the DNA TGTGCCAGCGCGACGCGGGGGGGAGCGGAGCAGTACTTC. Translation gives CASATRGGAEQYF. The variable domain in full, completed from reference TRBV7-8 and TRBJ2-7, reads GAGVSQSPRYKVAKRGQDVALRCDPISGHVSLFWYQQALGQGPEFLTYFQNEAQLDKSGLPSDRFFAERPEGSVSTLKIQRTQQEDSAVYLCASATRGGAEQYFGPGTRLTVT.

This chain joins TRBV28 and TRBJ1-6; D unresolved. V dropped 7 bases and J dropped 6 bases, with 13 bases sitting between them. This CDR3 comprises 14 residues. Germline V lookup: CDR1 MDHEN, CDR2 SYDVKM. The chain's CDR3 is CASTLGSLNSPLHF. In DNA form, the CDR3 reads TGTGCCAGCACCTTGGGCTCTCTTAATTCACCCCTCCACTTT.

The chain combines TRBV5-6 with TRBJ1-2; no reliable D call. There are 15 residues in the CDR3. V was shortened by 4 bases and J by 9 bases, with 22 bases between the two germline ends. Germline V lookup: CDR1 SGHDT, CDR2 YYEEEE. The CDR3 is CASSRSRSRLISYTF. CDR3 nucleotides: TGTGCCAGCAGCCGATCTAGGAGTAGACTAATCAGCTACACCTTC.

The genes are TRBV29-1 and TRBJ2-7; D is perhaps TRBD2 (5 bases). The germline V and J ends were trimmed by 4 bases and 2 bases, with 21 bases remaining between them. The CDR3 has 16 residues. Germline CDR1 SQVTM, CDR2 ANQGSEA. CDR3 sequence (DNA): TGCAGCGTTGTTAAGAGCATCGGGGTCCCCCCCTACGAGCAGTACTTC. Its protein product is CSVVKSIGVPPYEQYF.

This rearrangement joins TRBV27 to TRBJ1-2; D uncertain. Germline loops: CDR1 MNHEY, CDR2 SMNVEV (reference sequence). This CDR3 is 14 amino acids long. Trimming took off 2 bases at V and 5 bases at J, with 12 bases between the two ends. CDR3 DNA sequence: TGTGCCAGCAGTTTAAAGAATCCCCTTTATGGCTACACCTTC. This gives the protein CASSLKNPLYGYTF.

This chain links TRBV5-1 with TRBJ2-2, with 7 bases identical to TRBD1. This CDR3 is 16 amino acids long. J lost 2 bases, V lost 5 bases, and 9 bases had no gene match. Germline V gene lookup returns CDR1 SGHRS and CDR2 YFSETQ. Written as DNA, the CDR3 is TGCGCCAGCAGACTGGCCGGGACAGTTAACACCGGGGAGCTGTTTTTT. Protein: CASRLAGTVNTGELFF.

V usage is TRBV4-1 and J usage is TRBJ2-5; 9 positions match TRBD2. The DNA end favors TRBJ2-7, so the J call may be wrong. The V gene's germline CDR1 is MGHRA and CDR2 YSYEKL. The CDR3 has 15 amino acids. CDR3 residues: CASSHQTSGDYEQYF. The CDR3 coding sequence is TGCGCCAGCAGCCACCAGACTAGCGGAGACTACGAGCAGTACTTC.